The 26 T cell receptor beta chains below were found in one sample sequenced in a study of early T cells in non-severe SARS-CoV-2 infection. Via MiXCR, TCRdb re-called the 5' RACE reads, giving one row per CDR3 protein. The sample yields 65,000 to 90,000 distinct CDR3 sequences, around 12% seen once. Sequenced: whole blood. These receptors came from an adult who was a healthcare worker with PCR-confirmed SARS-CoV-2 infection or an uninfected control (not recorded which).

The chain employs TRBV6-5 and TRBJ2-7; D may be TRBD1 or TRBD2 (7 bases each). The germline gives CDR1 MNHEY, CDR2 SVGAGI. The CDR3 sequence is 15 residues long. V dropped 2 bases and J dropped 3 bases, with 14 bases sitting between them. Here the CDR3 DNA reads TGTGCCAGCAGTTACAGCGCGGGGGACAGCTACGAGCAGTACTTC. Its translation is CASSYSAGDSYEQYF.

This rearrangement joins TRBV18 to TRBJ2-5; D might be TRBD1 (6 bases). The V end was cut by 2 bases, the J end by 4 bases, with 17 bases between. In germline, CDR1 is KGHSH, CDR2 LQKENI. The CDR3 is made up of 16 amino acids. The CDR3 nucleotides read TGTGCCAGCTCACCAGCTAATGTGGGGGCCGGAGAGACCCAGTACTTC. It is translated as CASSPANVGAGETQYF.

This clonotype was counted only a few times. This chain joins TRBV20-1 and TRBJ1-1; 7 bases map to TRBD1. V lost 6 bases to trimming and J lost 2 bases; unmatched junction nucleotides: 12. The germline V gene has CDR1 DFQATT and CDR2 SNEGSKA (reference sequence). This CDR3 has 15 residues. The CDR3 coding sequence is TGCAGTGCCCCGGACTACAGGGGAGGCAACACTGAAGCTTTCTTT. It translates to CSAPDYRGGNTEAFF.

CDR3 sequence reads: CASRQRGGVYNEQFF. The CDR3 coding sequence is TGTGCCAGCAGACAAAGGGGGGGCGTTTACAATGAGCAGTTCTTC. The chain links TRBV6-5 to TRBJ2-1; a weak D match, TRBD2 (7 bases). Germline V gene lookup returns CDR1 MNHEY and CDR2 SVGAGI. V dropped 6 bases and J dropped 4 bases, with 16 bases sitting between them. The CDR3 runs to 15 residues.

Turning to this clonotype: A much larger clonotype is one base distant, so this may be a read error. The gene calls are TRBV14 and TRBJ2-5; D possibly corresponds to TRBD1 (7 bases). The CDR3 runs 14 residues. Trimming pared 0 bases from V and 3 bases from J, leaving 8 bases between. Germline V gene lookup returns CDR1 SGHDN and CDR2 FVKESK. CDR3 sequence reads: CASSQDRGEETQYF. The CDR3 nucleotides are TGTGCCAGCAGCCAAGACAGGGGGGAAGAGACCCAGTACTTC.

A few counts support this clonotype. The chain links TRBV18 to TRBJ1-1; D is unresolved. V shed 3 bases and J shed 1 base, with 6 bases lying between them. Germline V gene sequence: CDR1 KGHSH, CDR2 LQKENI. The CDR3 is 13 residues long. The CDR3 sequence: CASSPEQNTEAFF. CDR3 DNA sequence: TGTGCCAGCTCACCGGAACAGAACACTGAAGCTTTCTTT.

This clonotype was seen repeatedly, ten times or more. The V gene is TRBV27, the J gene TRBJ2-1; the D is unclear. CDR3 length: 11 amino acids. V lost 5 bases to trimming and J lost 9 bases, with 8 bases between them. Germline assignment: CDR1 MNHEY and CDR2 SMNVEV (reference sequence). The CDR3 region is CASSTSSEQFF. In DNA, the CDR3 is TGTGCCAGCAGTACATCATCTGAGCAGTTCTTC.

The chain joins TRBV7-6 to TRBJ2-1, with no clear D. The germline CDR1 and CDR2 sequences are SGHVS and FNYEAQ. Trimming took 5 bases from V and 6 from J, leaving 14 bases between them. The CDR3 spans 14 residues. The CDR3 sequence is CASSPRVEVNEQFF. CDR3 DNA: TGTGCCAGCAGCCCGAGAGTAGAGGTCAATGAGCAGTTCTTC.

The chain combines TRBV4-2 with TRBJ2-2; D not resolved. Germline CDR1 and CDR2: LGHNA and YNFKEQ. The V gene lost 0 bases and the J gene lost 0 bases, with 14 bases spanning the gap. The CDR3 has 18 amino acids. This chain's CDR3 is CASSQDSRFSTNTGELFF. In nucleotides, the CDR3 is TGTGCCAGCAGCCAAGATAGCCGGTTCTCCACGAACACCGGGGAGCTGTTTTTT.

This clonotype was counted a few times. The chain joins TRBV15 to TRBJ2-1; D is perhaps TRBD1 or TRBD2 (5 bases each). The V end was cut by 4 bases, the J end by 5 bases, with 15 bases between. This CDR3 is built from 15 residues. Germline V gene sequence: CDR1 LNHNV, CDR2 YYDKDF (reference sequence). Written as DNA, the CDR3 is TGTGCCACCAGCACCCGGGACCAAGCTAACAATGAGCAGTTCTTC. Translated: CATSTRDQANNEQFF.

The V gene is TRBV6-2 or TRBV6-3, the J gene TRBJ1-5, with D uncertain. The CDR3 is made up of 13 amino acids. Between the trimmed V and J ends, which lost 0 bases and 7 bases, there was a span of 7 bases. CDR1 MNHEY and CDR2 SVGEGT come from the germline V gene. The CDR3 DNA reads TGTGCCAGCAGTTACTCGAATCGGCAGCCCCAGCATTTT. Translating it yields CASSYSNRQPQHF.

The rearrangement joins TRBV5-4 to TRBJ2-7; tentatively, D is TRBD2 (6 bases). With 6 bases removed from V and 3 bases from J, the gap between germline ends came to 16 bases. The CDR3 covers 14 residues. CDR1 SGHNT and CDR2 YYREEE come from the germline V gene (reference sequence). CDR3 sequence (DNA): TGTGCCAGCAAACCAGCGGAGGGTGACTACGAGCAGTACTTC. The encoded protein is CASKPAEGDYEQYF.

This clonotype was recorded many times. V usage is TRBV18 and J usage is TRBJ1-1; 7 bases map to TRBD1. Per germline, CDR1 KGHSH and CDR2 LQKENI. V was clipped by 6 bases and J by 3 bases; unmatched bases: 10. The CDR3 is 15 residues long. The CDR3 DNA reads as TGTGCCAGCTCTGGCCTTAAGGGGGCGGACACTGAAGCTTTCTTT. Translated, it gives CASSGLKGADTEAFF. The full variable domain, completed using reference TRBV18 and TRBJ1-1, is NAGVMQNPRHLVRRRGQEARLRCSPMKGHSHVYWYRQLPEEGLKFMVYLQKENIIDESGMPKERFSAEFPKEGPSILRIQQVVRGDSAAYFCASSGLKGADTEAFFGQGTRLTVV.

The CDR3 spells CASSRRAGEHSGANVLTF. The CDR3 coding sequence is TGCGCCAGCAGCCGGCGGGCAGGGGAACACTCTGGGGCCAACGTCCTGACTTTC. This chain joins TRBV5-1 and TRBJ2-6, with D possibly TRBD1 on 6 matching bases. CDR3 length: 18 residues. Germline-derived CDR1 and CDR2 are SGHRS and YFSETQ. V was pared by 4 bases and J by 0 bases, with 17 bases between.

The chain joins TRBV5-4 to TRBJ2-3; D possibly uses TRBD1 or TRBD2 (5 bases each). The CDR3 has 15 residues. V was trimmed by 1 base and J by 4 bases, leaving 13 bases between them. The germline V gene encodes CDR1 SGHNT and CDR2 YYREEE (reference sequence). CDR3 amino acids: CASSLYGTSSDTQYF. The DNA of the CDR3 is TGTGCCAGCAGCTTGTACGGGACCTCCTCAGATACGCAGTATTTT.

This clonotype was recorded many times. The chain uses TRBV2 and TRBJ2-4; D is unresolved. With 7 bases removed from V and 8 bases from J, the gap between germline ends came to 9 bases. The CDR3 contains 11 residues. The germline gives CDR1 SNHLY, CDR2 FYNNEI. This chain's CDR3 is CASKRLDIQYF. The CDR3 DNA reads as TGTGCCAGCAAGAGGTTAGACATTCAGTACTTC.

This clonotype occurred many times. The CDR3 here is CASSLAVLGVTNTGELFF. CDR3 bases: TGTGCCAGCAGCTTAGCTGTTTTAGGGGTAACGAACACCGGGGAGCTGTTTTTT. The chain couples TRBV11-2 to TRBJ2-2, with D perhaps TRBD1 (5 bases). V was clipped by 1 base and J by 0 bases, with 15 bases between them. The CDR3 totals 18 residues. The germline gives CDR1 SGHAT, CDR2 FQNNGV. Complete variable domain (other parts from reference TRBV11-2 and TRBJ2-2): EAGVAQSPRYKIIEKRQSVAFWCNPISGHATLYWYQQILGQGPKLLIQFQNNGVVDDSQLPKDRFSAERLKGVDSTLKIQPAKLEDSAVYLCASSLAVLGVTNTGELFFGEGSRLTVL.

This clonotype has at least ten counts. The chain couples TRBV4-3 to TRBJ2-7; a weak D match, TRBD2 (6 bases). The CDR3 is 15 amino acids. CDR1 and CDR2 (germline): LGHNA, YSLEER. V was cut by 1 base and J by 0 bases, with 10 bases left in between. The DNA for the CDR3 is TGCGCCAGCAGCCAAGCGGTCGGGAGCTCCTACGAGCAGTACTTC. This translates into CASSQAVGSSYEQYF.

The chain recombines TRBV5-6 with TRBJ2-3; D ambiguous. The length of the CDR3 is 13 residues. V lost 4 bases to trimming and J lost 0 bases, with 6 bases between them. CDR1 SGHDT and CDR2 YYEEEE come from the germline V gene. The CDR3 nucleotides read TGTGCCAGCAGCCAGAGGAGCACAGATACGCAGTATTTT. Translation: CASSQRSTDTQYF.

V is TRBV19 and J is TRBJ2-6, with D unclear. Germline loops: CDR1 LNHDA, CDR2 SQIVND (reference sequence). Trimming removed 4 bases from V and 9 bases from J, with 7 bases in between. The CDR3 covers 12 residues. The CDR3 nucleotides read TGTGCCAGTAGTACCCAGATCAACGTCCTGACTTTC. Translation gives CASSTQINVLTF. Supplemented by reference TRBV19 and TRBJ2-6, the full variable domain reads DGGITQSPKYLFRKEGQNVTLSCEQNLNHDAMYWYRQDPGQGLRLIYYSQIVNDFQKGDIAEGYSVSREKKESFPLTVTSAQKNPTAFYLCASSTQINVLTFGAGSRLTVL.

The V gene is TRBV6-6, the J gene TRBJ1-5, with a tentative D call TRBD1 (6 bases). CDR3 length: 15 residues. Germline V lookup: CDR1 MNHNY, CDR2 SVGAGI (reference sequence). Between the trimmed V and J ends, which lost 5 bases and 1 base, there was a span of 12 bases. This CDR3 reads CASSQTGYSNQPQHF. In DNA, the CDR3 is TGTGCCAGCAGTCAAACAGGGTACAGCAATCAGCCCCAGCATTTT.

This clonotype came up a few times. The chain has TRBV14 and TRBJ2-5, with D unresolved. This CDR3 spans 14 amino acids. V was pared by 0 bases and J by 7 bases, with 12 bases between. The germline V gene encodes CDR1 SGHDN and CDR2 FVKESK. The DNA for the CDR3 is TGTGCCAGCAGCCAAGATCGGCTAGATGGGACCCAGTACTTC. Its protein product is CASSQDRLDGTQYF.

This chain uses TRBV24-1 with TRBJ2-7; tentatively, D is TRBD1 or TRBD2 (5 bases each). CDR1 KGHDR and CDR2 SFDVKD come from the germline V gene. V shed 3 bases and J shed 3 bases, with 14 bases lying between them. The length of the CDR3 is 15 residues. The CDR3 spells CATSDPRLGDYEQYF. The DNA of the CDR3 is TGTGCCACCAGTGATCCGAGGTTGGGGGACTACGAGCAGTACTTC.

This chain connects TRBV20-1 to TRBJ2-3; TRBD2 matches 10 bases. Germline-derived CDR1 and CDR2 are DFQATT and SNEGSKA (reference sequence). The V gene end was trimmed by 5 bases and the J gene end by 1 base; junction bases not matched to a gene: 3. CDR3 size: 14 residues. The DNA for the CDR3 is TGCAGTGCTTTCGGGACTAGCGGCACAGATACGCAGTATTTT. It codes for CSAFGTSGTDTQYF.

This clonotype was found many times. J is TRBJ1-5 and V is TRBV5-1; 7 bases match TRBD1. The trim removed 0 bases at V and 7 bases at J, leaving 7 bases unmatched. This CDR3 is 15 amino acids long. Germline CDR1 and CDR2: SGHRS and YFSETQ. The CDR3 coding sequence is TGCGCCAGCAGCTTGGATCCAGGGGGGCAGCAGCCCCAGCATTTT. It encodes CASSLDPGGQQPQHF.

The sample holds a few counts of this clonotype. V is TRBV20-1 and J is TRBJ2-3; D not resolved. The V gene lost 4 bases and the J gene lost 2 bases, with 4 bases spanning the gap. The CDR3 is 11 residues long. From germline, CDR1 is DFQATT and CDR2 SNEGSKA (reference sequence). In nucleotides, the CDR3 is TGCAGTGCTATCAACACAGATACGCAGTATTTT. It translates to CSAINTDTQYF.